This T cell receptor (beta chain) was recorded in a study of response to subunit inactivated influenza vaccine. Germline-derived CDR1 and CDR2 are SGHTA and FQGNSA. The V end lost 4 bases, the J end lost 4 bases, and 11 bases lay between the germline ends. The CDR3 has 13 residues. TCRdb used MiXCR to reprocess the RT-PCR reads, holding one entry per CDR3 protein. The table includes over 400,000 distinct CDR3 sequences, approximately 11% detected once. Comment on this clonotype: What it binds is not known.

Broader study findings: The authors proposed limited new T cell recruitment per seasonal influenza vaccination.

Here the sequenced sample was PBMCs from blood, taken 40 to 50 days after vaccination. The receptor was isolated from a man in his fifties or sixties who received an inactivated influenza vaccine. This chain uses TRBV7-2 with TRBJ2-7; D is possibly TRBD2 (6 bases). The CDR3 DNA follows: TGTGCCAGCAGCTCACCGGGACTTTACGAGCAGTACTTC. It yields the protein CASSSPGLYEQYF.